Below, one TCR beta chain is given with its context. Its antigen specificity is not known. No base qualities exist here, and no much larger clone lies one base off it. Ends trimmed: V by 3 bases, J by 5 bases; bases unmatched to a gene: 4. The germline V gene (reference sequence) yields LNHDA for CDR1 and SQIVND for CDR2. The cysteine opens and the phenylalanine closes a CDR3 of 14 amino acids. Only the CDR3 portion is preserved as DNA: 42 bases, with reading frame beginning at the first base. This entry is derived from a study of T cells in localized non-small cell lung cancer (dated by TCRdb to 2019 to 2021). Regarding the research as a whole: The study analyzed T cell repertoires of 236 early-stage NSCLC patients, comparing tumors and uninvolved tumor-adjacent lungs. The cohort consisted of approximately 240 treatment-naive NSCLC patients whose localized lung tumors had been resected. NSCLC patients had a mean age of around 66 years, and 120 to 150 were male and 107 female.

The immunoSEQ Assay was used to sequence TCR beta CDR3 regions from DNA. The paper's processing steps were these. To compute T cell density, TCR beta template counts were normalized to usable DNA, which was estimated by amplifying housekeeping genes. The preseqR package was used to estimate richness by extrapolating to 400,000 templates for PBMC samples and to 120,000 templates for tissue samples. Clonality was defined as one minus Pielou's evenness. Tissue-enriched TCRs were identified through differential abundance testing performed on productive amino-acid clonotypes, with a minimum total count of 5 and an alpha of 0.1. The Jaccard Index and the Morisita Overlap Index were used to measure how much the repertoires overlapped between compartments. GLIPH clustered TCR beta CDR3s with public tetramer-defined viral CDR3s; viral motifs required at least three viral sequences plus V-gene enrichment. Drawn from immuneACCESS, this table holds only the in-frame rearrangements with V and J called that TCRdb kept. Clones are partly lost; checked studies trace under half to an unresolved V gene and leave the rest unexplained. V and J calls and clone size come straight from that table; D and trimming were deduced from the DNA. The sample table holds tens of thousands of clones, of which approximately 82% were seen once. Around 20% of the sample is held by the ten biggest clonotypes.

At diagnosis, peripheral blood, uninvolved tumor-adjacent lung and tumor were collected and were preserved as a mix of fresh-frozen and FFPE material. For TCR repertoire profiling, the blood samples were analyzed as peripheral blood mononuclear cells. Study-wide conclusions, independent of this receptor: Uninvolved tumor-adjacent lung showed the highest T cell clonality, higher than tumor, which suggests more focused antigenic responses in the adjacent lung. Longer overall survival was associated with higher blood T cell density, whereas shorter survival was associated with higher adjacent-lung clonality. A median of 57 of the top 100 tumor clones were detected in paired uninvolved adjacent lung, and about 29 of these tumor clones were also found among the top 100 clones of the paired uninvolved adjacent lung. Since the design was exploratory, TCR variables were selected using unadjusted p-values with no false-discovery rate correction. Because multi-region tumor sequencing was not performed, intratumor heterogeneity could not be ruled out.

The chain uses TRBV19 and TRBJ2-1; TRBD1 matches 7 bases in the middle. This sequence was found in a female donor older than 55 with stage II squamous cell lung carcinoma. The sequences come from peripheral blood, collected before any cancer treatment. The nucleotides read TGTGCCAGTAGTATCGACCAGGGGGACAATGAGCAGTTCTTC. Its coded protein is CASSIDQGDNEQFF.